A selection of T cell receptor beta chains follows, all from one sample in a study of cytomegalovirus exposure and HLA in healthy donors. The assay was immunoSEQ multiplex PCR, and TCRdb's table has in-frame clones only and misses some. The sample contains about 100,000 clones, 75% to 90% of which appear only once. Specimen: PBMCs. Receptors were obtained from a man aged 25-40 years in good health and CMV-seronegative. The CDR3 runs from the conserved cysteine through the conserved F or W. Each record gives: V gene, clone size, J gene, D gene, CDR3 protein, CDR3 DNA. A D gene is named only where the DNA matches it firmly. Only part of the rows carry a size: once, few, many, or a class if the clone is expanded.

>TRBV27|.|TRBJ2-5|.
CASNPRGAGETQYF
TGTGCCAGCAACCCCCGGGGGGCCGGGGAGACCCAGTACTTC
>TRBV5-1|.|TRBJ2-5|TRBD1
CASEGDREETQYF
TGCGCCAGCGAGGGGGACAGGGAAGAGACCCAGTACTTC
>TRBV19|.|TRBJ2-5|TRBD2
CASSPRLAGSETQYF
TGTGCCAGTAGTCCGAGACTAGCGGGAAGCGAGACCCAGTACTTC
>TRBV11-2|.|TRBJ2-7|TRBD1
CASSDSHRDRSAEQYF
TGTGCCAGCAGCGACAGTCATCGGGACAGGTCCGCCGAGCAGTACTTC
>TRBV7-2|.|TRBJ2-2|TRBD2
CASSSGLAPGELFF
TGTGCCAGCAGCTCGGGACTAGCCCCCGGGGAGCTGTTTTTT
>TRBV19|.|TRBJ1-5|.
CASSMEGNQPQHF
TGTGCCAGTAGTATGGAGGGTAATCAGCCCCAGCATTTT
>TRBV27|.|TRBJ2-7|TRBD2
CASSLTAGVYEQYF
TGTGCCAGCAGTTTGACTGCGGGAGTCTACGAGCAGTACTTC
>TRBV28|.|TRBJ1-4|.
CASFDRGNNEKLFF
TGTGCCAGTTTTGATCGGGGGAATAATGAAAAACTGTTTTTT
>TRBV19|.|TRBJ2-7|TRBD1
CASSSPTGTGGSGSYEQYF
TGTGCCAGTAGTTCCCCGACCGGGACAGGGGGCTCGGGATCCTACGAGCAGTACTTC
>TRBV30|.|TRBJ2-4|.
CAWGHRDKNIQYF
TGTGCCTGGGGCCACAGGGACAAAAACATTCAGTACTTC
>TRBV4-2|.|TRBJ2-2|.
CASSPQGWELFF
TGTGCCAGCAGCCCGCAGGGTTGGGAGCTGTTTTTT
>TRBV2|.|TRBJ1-5|.
CASSEGQFNQPQHF
TGTGCCAGCAGTGAGGGGCAGTTCAATCAGCCCCAGCATTTT
>TRBV19|.|TRBJ2-2|.
CASRGLTLVSTGELFF
TGTGCCAGTAGGGGGCTAACCCTAGTCAGCACCGGGGAGCTGTTTTTT
>TRBV14|.|TRBJ2-3|TRBD2
CASSPTLGLAGHTDTQYF
TGTGCCAGCAGCCCCACGCTGGGACTAGCGGGCCACACAGATACGCAGTATTTT
>TRBV7-9|once|TRBJ1-4|TRBD1
CASSPKGAGEKLFF
TGTGCCAGCAGCCCTAAGGGGGCTGGTGAAAAACTGTTTTTT
>TRBV25-1|.|TRBJ1-4|TRBD1
CASRTGTTNEKLFF
TGTGCCAGCAGGACAGGGACCACTAATGAAAAACTGTTTTTT
>TRBV14|.|TRBJ1-1|.
CASSHSLTALYTEAFF
TGTGCCAGCAGCCACAGTCTGACAGCTTTATACACTGAAGCTTTCTTT
>TRBV6-1|.|TRBJ1-3|TRBD1
CASSVTGTRGNTIYF
TGTGCCAGCAGTGTGACAGGGACGAGAGGAAACACCATATATTTT
>TRBV4-1|.|TRBJ1-1|TRBD1
CASSQEAQGLEAFF
TGCGCCAGCAGCCAAGAGGCACAGGGGCTTGAAGCTTTCTTT
>TRBV28|few|TRBJ2-5|TRBD2
CASSSGGLAEETQYF
TGTGCCAGCAGTTCCGGGGGACTAGCGGAAGAGACCCAGTACTTC
>TRBV7-6|.|TRBJ1-6|TRBD1
CASSLIPPGGQGVYNSPLHF
TGTGCCAGCAGCTTGATCCCCCCAGGGGGACAGGGGGTCTATAATTCACCCCTCCACTTT
>TRBV7-9|.|TRBJ2-7|.
CASSLGAGIYEQYF
TGTGCCAGCAGCTTAGGGGCAGGGATCTACGAGCAGTACTTC